Below are 29 T cell receptor beta chains sequenced from a single sample in a study of blood T cell repertoires in COVID-19 (TCRdb year 2020). Library method: the immunoSEQ multiplex PCR assay. TCRdb took this table from immuneACCESS and kept in-frame rearrangements with V and J called. Such tables lack part of the clones; where checked against another copy, unresolved V genes explain under half of the gap, and the rest is unexplained. A total of approximately 210,000 clones appear in this sample, about 89% of them only once. In total, the top ten clones hold over 7% of the sample. Specimen: PBMCs or T cells enriched from blood (not recorded which). These receptors were taken from a woman aged 18 to 35 who had recovered from COVID-19.

The rearrangement uses TRBV7-9 and TRBJ2-7; 10 bases are shared with TRBD2. The CDR3 extends over 14 amino acids. Trimming at V came to 5 bases and at J to 4 bases, leaving 5 bases not matched to a gene. Germline CDR1 SEHNR, CDR2 FQNEAQ (reference sequence). In nucleotides, the CDR3 is TGTGCCAGCAGCCCTCTAGCGGGGGAGTACGAGCAGTACTTC. It specifies CASSPLAGEYEQYF.

The chain combines TRBV2 with TRBJ1-3, with D perhaps TRBD1 (6 bases). CDR1 and CDR2 (germline): SNHLY, FYNNEI. This CDR3 comprises 16 residues. The V end was cut by 7 bases, the J end by 0 bases, with 16 bases between. CDR3 nucleotides: TGTGCCAGCATCTGGGGGGGGGCAAGCTCTGGAAACACCATATATTTT. The encoded protein is CASIWGGASSGNTIYF.

Written as DNA, the CDR3 is TGTGCCAGCAGAGTTTTAGCAGCAGGGGCTCGGGCCTATGGCTACACCTTC. Translation gives CASRVLAAGARAYGYTF. The rearrangement uses TRBV28 and TRBJ1-2; possibly TRBD1 for D (6 bases). The CDR3 has 17 amino acids. The V end was cut by 6 bases, the J end by 4 bases, with 24 bases between. The V gene's germline CDR1 is MDHEN and CDR2 SYDVKM.

There are a few counts of this clone. The V call is TRBV6-5, the J call TRBJ1-2; D possibly corresponds to TRBD1 (6 bases). Germline V gene lookup returns CDR1 MNHEY and CDR2 SVGAGI. Trimming left V 2 bases short and J 4 bases short, with 14 bases between. The CDR3 contains 15 residues. Written as DNA, the CDR3 is TGTGCCAGCAGTTACCTTGACAGGATATCCTATGGCTACACCTTC. The encoded protein is CASSYLDRISYGYTF.

The chain links TRBV28 to TRBJ2-3; D call uncertain. The CDR3 runs 16 residues. CDR1 and CDR2 from the germline V gene are MDHEN and SYDVKM. Trimming left V 2 bases short and J 3 bases short, with 15 bases between. This CDR3 is CASSLSLPGRTDTQYF. CDR3 in DNA: TGTGCCAGCAGTTTAAGTCTCCCAGGCCGGACAGATACGCAGTATTTT.

This chain uses TRBV4-1 with TRBJ2-5; a possible D gene is TRBD2 (6 bases). Germline V gene data show CDR1 as MGHRA and CDR2 as YSYEKL. The length of the CDR3 is 16 residues. The V end lost 1 base, the J end lost 0 bases, and 12 bases lay between the germline ends. The CDR3 here is CASSQVGGPYQETQYF. DNA of the CDR3: TGCGCCAGCAGCCAAGTCGGGGGACCGTACCAAGAGACCCAGTACTTC.

V is TRBV28 and J is TRBJ1-1; D gene uncertain. The V end was cut by 6 bases, the J end by 11 bases, with 16 bases between. Per germline, CDR1 MDHEN and CDR2 SYDVKM. This CDR3 is built from 12 residues. Here the CDR3 reads CASRDDPGEAFF. The DNA for the CDR3 is TGTGCCAGCAGAGACGACCCGGGTGAGGCTTTCTTT. Filled out from reference TRBV28 and TRBJ1-1, the complete variable domain reads DVKVTQSSRYLVKRTGEKVFLECVQDMDHENMFWYRQDPGLGLRLIYFSYDVKMKEKGDIPEGYSVSREKKERFSLILESASTNQTSMYLCASRDDPGEAFFGQGTRLTVV.

The chain has TRBV18 and TRBJ1-2; 9 positions match TRBD1. Germline-derived CDR1 and CDR2 are KGHSH and LQKENI. The trim removed 5 bases at V and 9 bases at J, leaving 7 bases unmatched. The CDR3 length is 13 residues. This CDR3 reads CASSEDRGRSYTF. The CDR3 bases are TGTGCCAGCTCAGAGGACAGGGGACGGAGCTACACCTTC.

The chain joins TRBV30 to TRBJ1-2; D gene unclear. CDR1 is GTSNPN, CDR2 SVGIG, per germline (reference sequence). This CDR3 is 13 amino acids long. V shed 0 bases and J shed 4 bases, with 9 bases lying between them. CDR3 in DNA: TGTGCCTGGAGTGTAGGCACAGCCTATGGCTACACCTTC. It specifies CAWSVGTAYGYTF.

The rearrangement joins TRBV28 to TRBJ2-1; D is undetermined. The CDR3 is 12 amino acids. Germline CDR1 is MDHEN and CDR2 is SYDVKM. V lost 3 bases to trimming and J lost 6 bases, with 6 bases between them. CDR3 nucleotides: TGTGCCAGCAGTTTTCTTTCCAATGAGCAGTTCTTC. Residues: CASSFLSNEQFF.

In this sample, this clone turned up many times. The chain joins TRBV10-1 to TRBJ2-1, with 10 bases matching TRBD1. V dropped 4 bases and J dropped 7; count of bases not matched to a gene: 4. The CDR3 runs to 14 residues. Germline values: CDR1 WNHNN, CDR2 SYGVQD (reference sequence). The chain's CDR3 is CASSADRGINEQFF. The CDR3 DNA is TGCGCCAGCAGTGCGGACAGGGGGATTAATGAGCAGTTCTTC.

The DNA of the CDR3 is TGCGCCAGCAGCTTGGAGGGCGGGGTAGAGACCCAGTACTTC. Translating gives CASSLEGGVETQYF. The V call is TRBV5-1, the J call TRBJ2-5; D possibly corresponds to TRBD2 (6 bases). The CDR3 runs to 14 residues. In germline, CDR1 is SGHRS, CDR2 YFSETQ. The V end lost 0 bases, the J end lost 4 bases, and 10 bases lay between the germline ends.

This clone was seen a few times. The chain employs TRBV28 and TRBJ2-3, with TRBD2 as a possible D gene (5 bases). The CDR3 runs to 12 residues. The germline V gene encodes CDR1 MDHEN and CDR2 SYDVKM. Trimming shortened V by 1 base and J by 9 bases, and 8 bases separated the two germline ends. CDR3 bases: TGTGCCAGCAGTTTATTAAGAGGGACGCAGTATTTT. It encodes CASSLLRGTQYF. Full variable domain (rest looked up from reference TRBV28 and TRBJ2-3): DVKVTQSSRYLVKRTGEKVFLECVQDMDHENMFWYRQDPGLGLRLIYFSYDVKMKEKGDIPEGYSVSREKKERFSLILESASTNQTSMYLCASSLLRGTQYFGPGTRLTVL.

The chain has TRBV27 and TRBJ1-2; 7 nucleotides line up with TRBD1. Germline V gives CDR1 MNHEY, CDR2 SMNVEV (reference sequence). The CDR3 length is 15 residues. J gave up 2 bases and V 2 bases, and 5 bases lay outside the gene matches. The CDR3 loop reads CASSLSPGQNYGYTF. Here the CDR3 DNA reads TGTGCCAGCAGTTTAAGTCCGGGACAGAACTATGGCTACACCTTC.

The chain links TRBV3-1 (or the pseudogene TRBV3-2) to TRBJ1-5, with D perhaps matching TRBD1 (5 bases). This CDR3 is built from 15 residues. V lost 4 bases, J lost 3 bases, and 13 bases lay in between. Germline values: CDR1 LGHDT, CDR2 YNNKEL (reference sequence). DNA for the CDR3: TGTGCCAGCAGCCCTCAAACAGGAAACAATCAGCCCCAGCATTTT. It encodes CASSPQTGNNQPQHF.

The chain couples TRBV9 to TRBJ1-1; 8 bases agree with TRBD1. CDR3 length: 16 residues. The germline gives CDR1 SGDLS, CDR2 YYNGEE. V lost 0 bases and J lost 0; bases outside the gene matches: 4. CDR3 sequence: CASSVGQGALNTEAFF. CDR3 DNA: TGTGCCAGCAGCGTAGGGCAGGGGGCCTTGAACACTGAAGCTTTCTTT.

The chain links TRBV4-1 to TRBJ2-3, with 16 bases aligning to TRBD2. The CDR3 length is 20 residues. J gave up 1 base and V 4 bases, and 11 bases lay outside the gene matches. Per germline, CDR1 MGHRA and CDR2 YSYEKL. The CDR3 here is CASSPTWKGLAGGGTDTQYF. CDR3 DNA: TGCGCCAGCAGCCCGACGTGGAAGGGACTAGCGGGGGGGGGCACAGATACGCAGTATTTT.

This rearrangement joins TRBV11-3 to TRBJ2-5; D remains unclear. CDR3 length: 14 amino acids. Deletions cut 4 bases from V and 0 bases from J, with 9 bases between. Germline lookup yields CDR1 SGHNT and CDR2 YENEEA. CDR3 protein: CASSCLQYQETQYF. The CDR3, as DNA: TGTGCCAGCAGCTGCCTCCAGTACCAAGAGACCCAGTACTTC.

The genes are TRBV5-4 and TRBJ1-2; maybe TRBD1 (5 bases). Germline loops: CDR1 SGHNT, CDR2 YYREEE (reference sequence). The CDR3 covers 13 residues. V was trimmed by 9 bases and J by 5 bases, leaving 17 bases between them. The DNA of the CDR3 is TGTGCCATTGGGAGGGGACCGGAGTATGGCTACACCTTC. Amino acids: CAIGRGPEYGYTF.

This chain links TRBV11-2 with TRBJ2-7; D is possibly TRBD2 (5 bases). Germline V lookup: CDR1 SGHAT, CDR2 FQNNGV. V lost 5 bases and J lost 5, with 22 bases in between. The CDR3 spans 16 residues. Written as DNA, the CDR3 is TGTGCCAGCAGCCAACCACTCTTCCCGGCCGGGGACGAGCAGTACTTC. This translates into CASSQPLFPAGDEQYF. The full variable domain, with the rest looked up from reference TRBV11-2 and TRBJ2-7, is EAGVAQSPRYKIIEKRQSVAFWCNPISGHATLYWYQQILGQGPKLLIQFQNNGVVDDSQLPKDRFSAERLKGVDSTLKIQPAKLEDSAVYLCASSQPLFPAGDEQYFGPGTRLTVT.

The J gene is TRBJ2-7, the V gene TRBV12-3 or TRBV12-4; possible D gene TRBD1, 5 bases. Deletions cut 3 bases from V and 12 bases from J, with 15 bases between. CDR3 length equals 12 residues. The CDR3 DNA is TGTGCCAGCAGTTTGGGGCAGGGAAGTTGGTACTTC. Protein: CASSLGQGSWYF.

This clone showed up just a few times. This chain joins TRBV11-2 and TRBJ1-6; D is perhaps TRBD1 (5 bases). Germline V gene sequence: CDR1 SGHAT, CDR2 FQNNGV. V lost 7 bases and J 2 bases, leaving 18 bases between the germline ends. This CDR3 comprises 17 residues. CDR3 in amino acids: CASTNPRGSTYNSPLHF. CDR3 DNA sequence: TGTGCCAGCACCAACCCTAGGGGCTCGACCTATAATTCACCCCTCCACTTT.

Of note for this clone: Relative to the germline gene, one junction end is altered; a read error may explain this. This chain connects TRBV5-1 to TRBJ2-5, with D tentatively TRBD1 (5 bases). The CDR3 covers 13 residues. Looked up from germline, CDR1 is SGHRS and CDR2 is YFSETQ. The CDR3 protein is CASRLVGPETQYF. DNA for the CDR3: TGCGCCAGCAGGTTGGTGGGGCCGGAGACCCAGTACTTC.

CDR3 nucleotides: TGTGCCAGCAGCTTGGGATCGGGGGAGACCTATGGCTACACCTTC. It encodes CASSLGSGETYGYTF. The rearrangement uses TRBV5-6 and TRBJ1-2, with a possible D match to TRBD1 (5 bases). Trimming stripped 0 bases from V and 4 bases from J, with 13 bases between. The CDR3 loop spans 15 amino acids. CDR1 is SGHDT, CDR2 YYEEEE, per germline.

This clone was seen a single time. The CDR3 DNA is TGTGCCAGCAGCCCCGTCCCGGGACAGGGTAACTATTTT. The encoded protein is CASSPVPGQGNYF. This chain joins TRBV7-9 and TRBJ2-3, with 9 bases matching TRBD1. Germline V CDR1 and CDR2: SEHNR, FQNEAQ (reference sequence). The CDR3 is made up of 13 amino acids. The V and J ends lost 5 bases and 15 bases, in that order; junction bases with no gene match: 12. The full variable domain, rest sourced from reference TRBV7-9 and TRBJ2-3, is DTGVSQNPRHKITKRGQNVTFRCDPISEHNRLYWYRQTLGQGPEFLTYFQNEAQLEKSRLLSDRFSAERPKGSFSTLEIQRTEQGDSAMYLCASSPVPGQGNYFGPGTRLTVL.

In DNA, the CDR3 is TGCGCCAGCAGTGATCCCTTCCGGGACAGGGCAAGGGAGCAGTACTTC. Amino acids: CASSDPFRDRAREQYF. This chain connects TRBV10-2 to TRBJ2-7; 9 nucleotides line up with TRBD1. The CDR3 is made up of 16 amino acids. CDR1 WSHSY and CDR2 SAAADI come from the germline V gene. J gave up 7 bases and V 3 bases, and 13 bases lay outside the gene matches.

This clone was observed a few times. CDR3 coding DNA: TGCAGCGTAAACAGGGGGCGCGTCGAGACCCAGTACTTC. This encodes CSVNRGRVETQYF. The V gene is TRBV29-1, the J gene TRBJ2-5, with 9 bases fitting TRBD1. Germline V gives CDR1 SQVTM, CDR2 ANQGSEA. The CDR3 is made up of 13 amino acids. Trimming cost V 6 bases and J 5 bases; bases outside gene matches: 7.

V is TRBV5-4 and J is TRBJ2-5; weak D call: TRBD1 (6 bases). The CDR3 spans 15 residues. The germline gives CDR1 SGHNT, CDR2 YYREEE (reference sequence). V shed 5 bases and J shed 2 bases, with 16 bases lying between them. The DNA of the CDR3 is TGTGCCAGCAGGCACCGGGACACCTTTCAAGAGACCCAGTACTTC. This codes for CASRHRDTFQETQYF.

This clone has just one count. Relative to the germline gene, one junction end is altered; a read error may explain this. Other DNA sequences in this specimen translate into the identical CDR3. V gene TRBV6-2 or TRBV6-3 combines with J gene TRBJ1-2; the match to TRBD1 covers 8 bases. Germline CDR1 MNHEY, CDR2 SVGEGT. The CDR3 length is 13 residues. CDR3 in amino acids: CASSFRDRPGYTF. As DNA, the CDR3 is TGTGCCAGCAGTTTCCGGGACAGGCCTGGCTACACTTTC.